This T cell receptor (beta chain) was sequenced for a study of response to subunit inactivated influenza vaccine. Study-wide results and limits: Only a handful of new T cells, the authors suggested, are recruited with each seasonal influenza vaccination.

Germline loops: CDR1 SGHTA, CDR2 FQGNSA. Trimming took 0 bases from V and 2 from J, leaving 9 bases between them. The CDR3 runs 15 residues. This clonotype was seen repeatedly, ten times or more. Its antigen is as yet unknown. TCRdb used MiXCR to reprocess the RT-PCR reads, holding one entry per CDR3 protein. The sample has 500,000 or so distinct CDR3 sequences; 11% are singletons. V gene TRBV7-2 combines with J gene TRBJ2-3; tentatively, D is TRBD1 (6 bases). This TCR was recovered from a man aged 45 to 65 who received an inactivated influenza vaccine. Source: PBMCs from blood, taken roughly 46 days after vaccination. CDR3 loop: CASSLADRHTDTQYF. DNA of the CDR3: TGTGCCAGCAGCTTAGCCGACAGGCACACAGATACGCAGTATTTT.